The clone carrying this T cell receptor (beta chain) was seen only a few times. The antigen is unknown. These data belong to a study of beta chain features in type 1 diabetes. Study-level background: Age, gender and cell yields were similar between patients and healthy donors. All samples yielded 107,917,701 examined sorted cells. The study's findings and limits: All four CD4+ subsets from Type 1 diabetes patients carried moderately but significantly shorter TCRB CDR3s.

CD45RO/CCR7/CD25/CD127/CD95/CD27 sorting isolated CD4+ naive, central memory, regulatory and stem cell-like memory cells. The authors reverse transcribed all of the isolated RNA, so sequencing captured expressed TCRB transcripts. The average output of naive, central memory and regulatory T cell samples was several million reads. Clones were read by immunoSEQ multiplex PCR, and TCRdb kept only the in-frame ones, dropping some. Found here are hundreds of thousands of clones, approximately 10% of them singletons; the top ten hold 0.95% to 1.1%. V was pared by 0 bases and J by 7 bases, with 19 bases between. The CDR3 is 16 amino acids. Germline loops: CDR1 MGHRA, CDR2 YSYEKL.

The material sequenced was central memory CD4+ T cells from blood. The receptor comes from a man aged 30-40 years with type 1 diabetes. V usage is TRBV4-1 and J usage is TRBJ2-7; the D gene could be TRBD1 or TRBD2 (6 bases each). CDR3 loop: CASSQESGAGAGEQYF. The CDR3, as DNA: TGCGCCAGCAGCCAAGAGTCCGGAGCAGGGGCGGGGGAGCAGTACTTC.